What follows describes a single T cell receptor (beta chain). The CDR3 totals 18 residues. CDR1 is LNHDA and CDR2 is SQIVND in the germline V gene (reference sequence). V was clipped by 5 bases and J by 4 bases, with 26 bases between them. This entry belongs to a study of blood T cell repertoires in COVID-19. Repertoires were generated with immunoSEQ multiplex PCR, while TCRdb's copy carries only in-frame clones and drops some. The sample contains about 58,000 clones, about 88% of which appear only once. This TCR was recovered from an older woman with active COVID-19. The rearrangement uses TRBV19 and TRBJ2-5, with D possibly TRBD2 on 5 matching bases. Specimen: peripheral blood. Here the CDR3 reads CASSPLAVTSRGGETQYF. DNA for the CDR3: TGTGCCAGTAGTCCCCTCGCAGTAACCTCCAGAGGAGGAGAGACCCAGTACTTC.